The next 4 T cell receptor beta chains were all read from a single sample in a study of regulatory T cells in long-lasting Graves disease (dated by TCRdb to about 2021). In light of the paper, this sample's time point label describes: newly diagnosed GD, antithyroid drugs for less than 3 months. For both TCR sequencing and RNA sequencing, RNA was extracted from PBMCs in TRIzol. The library was made by multiplex PCR. TCRdb shows the sequencer as Illumina HiSeq 4000. CDR3 regions were amplified by Arm-PCR with iRepertoire HTBI primers to construct TCR beta libraries. The public reads were reprocessed in TCRdb via fastp at Q25 and MiXCR, keeping in-frame beta chains. Rows with a matching CDR3 protein are joined into one entry that keeps the most common DNA and genes. This sample is represented by hundreds of thousands of distinct CDR3 sequences; roughly 14% of them were singletons. Under 10% of the sample lies in the top ten.

The sample was also reused in another study, on T cells in Graves' hyperthyroidism and ophthalmopathy.

Sequenced here: peripheral blood mononuclear cells (PBMCs), sampled at new diagnosis, from a patient treated with antithyroid drugs. The receptors come from a young man with Graves disease. Donor details come from another sample of the same person, matched by shared clones.

The chain combines TRBV5-6 with TRBJ2-2; D may be TRBD2 (6 bases). The CDR3 length is 16 residues. CDR1 SGHDT and CDR2 YYEEEE come from the germline V gene. The V gene lost 1 base and the J gene lost 6 bases, with 16 bases spanning the gap. CDR3 loop: CASSLPPGVGSGELFF. In nucleotides, the CDR3 is TGTGCCAGCAGCTTGCCCCCGGGGGTAGGGTCCGGGGAGCTGTTTTTT.

This clonotype was recorded at least ten times. The chain is built from TRBV6-1 and TRBJ2-1; 10 bases agree with TRBD2. The CDR3 has 15 amino acids. V dropped 0 bases and J dropped 9; count of bases not matched to a gene: 5. Per the germline V gene, CDR1 is MNHNS and CDR2 is SASEGT. The CDR3 region is CASSEALGLAVEQFF. CDR3 in DNA: TGTGCCAGCAGTGAAGCGCTTGGACTAGCGGTTGAGCAGTTCTTC.

This clonotype was seen only a few times. The chain combines TRBV29-1 with TRBJ2-7; 10 positions match TRBD1. V gave up 4 bases and J gave up 0 bases; unmatched junction bases: 6. CDR1 SQVTM and CDR2 ANQGSEA come from the germline V gene. The CDR3 is 15 residues long. The CDR3 is CSVGTGGTLSYEQYF. CDR3 in DNA: TGCAGCGTTGGGACAGGGGGAACCCTCTCCTACGAGCAGTACTTC.

This clonotype has a count of ten or more. The chain links TRBV11-2 to TRBJ2-7; D unclear. V lost 2 bases, J lost 7 bases, and 6 bases lay in between. The CDR3 extends over 11 amino acids. Looked up from germline, CDR1 is SGHAT and CDR2 is FQNNGV. CDR3 loop: CASSLTVEQYF. Here the CDR3 DNA reads TGTGCCAGCAGCTTAACCGTGGAGCAGTACTTC.